The rows below give T cell receptor beta chains drawn from one sample of a study of OX40 agonist ivuxolimab in advanced cancers. Profiling relied on immunoSEQ multiplex PCR, and the TCRdb table lists in-frame clones only, not all of them. Of 66,000 or so clones listed, 80% to 85% are singletons. Source: CD4+ or CD8+ T cells sorted from blood, taken in a trial of the OX40 agonist ivuxolimab. The receptors stem from an adult with an advanced solid tumor such as melanoma, head and neck, liver or kidney cancer. Both conserved end residues are part of each CDR3. Fields, in order: V gene, clone size, J gene, D gene, CDR3 DNA, CDR3 protein. D genes are given only for firm matches. Only some rows state a clone size, as once, few, many or a class for expanded clones.

TRBV19	.	TRBJ1-4	TRBD1	TGTGCCAGTAGTATAGGGACAGGGTTAACTAATGAAAAACTGTTTTTT	CASSIGTGLTNEKLFF
TRBV6-1	.	TRBJ1-3	.	TGTGCCAGCAGTGAAGGCGGTTATTCCGGAAACACCATATATTTT	CASSEGGYSGNTIYF
TRBV27	.	TRBJ1-1	.	TGTGCCAGCAGCAGAACGGCAGGGTTGAGCACTGAAGCTTTCTTT	CASSRTAGLSTEAFF
TRBV4-2	.	TRBJ2-7	.	TGTGCCAGCAGCCAAGACGTCGGGGGGCACTACGAGCAGTACTTC	CASSQDVGGHYEQYF
TRBV15	.	TRBJ2-5	TRBD2	TGTGCCACCAGCAGGGGCGGGACTAGCGGGGGAGGTATGGAGACCCAGTACTTC	CATSRGGTSGGGMETQYF
TRBV6-1	.	TRBJ1-5	TRBD1	TGTGCCAGCAGTGGAAGACAGGGGAGGGATCAGCCCCAGCATTTT	CASSGRQGRDQPQHF
TRBV5-5	.	TRBJ1-1	.	TGTGCCAGCAGCTTTGAGGGGGAGGGCTCTGAAGCTTTCTTT	CASSFEGEGSEAFF
TRBV2	.	TRBJ2-5	.	TGTGCCAGCAGTGGTTCCCAAGAGACCCAGTACTTC	CASSGSQETQYF
TRBV5-1	.	TRBJ2-5	TRBD2	TGCGCCAGCAGCTGGGGACTAGCGGGGGGTCAAGAGACCCAGTACTTC	CASSWGLAGGQETQYF
TRBV6-1	.	TRBJ2-3	.	TGTGCCAGCGTGAGGGAGCACCGTTCGGATACGCAGTATTTT	CASVREHRSDTQYF
TRBV11-2	.	TRBJ2-7	.	TGTGCCAGCAGCTTAGATCGGTTGGCTGCCTACGAGCAGTACTTC	CASSLDRLAAYEQYF
TRBV19	once	TRBJ1-5	TRBD1	TGTGCCAGTAGTATAGGAGGAGCTAACAGGGGAGAAGGACAGCCCCAGCATTTT	CASSIGGANRGEGQPQHF
TRBV29-1	.	TRBJ1-2	.	TGCAGCGTTGAAGGCGGTACGGGGGGGCGGCTTCCTGGCTACACCTTC	CSVEGGTGGRLPGYTF
TRBV6-6	.	TRBJ1-1	TRBD1	TGTGCCAGCAGACCCGACAGGGGATCATTGACTGAAGCTTTCTTT	CASRPDRGSLTEAFF
TRBV10-3	.	TRBJ2-3	TRBD2	TGTGCCATCGGCCCCCGGGCGGGGGGCACAGATACGCAGTATTTT	CAIGPRAGGTDTQYF
TRBV19	once	TRBJ1-2	.	TGTGCCAGTAGGTCGGGACACGCCTTCGGGGGCTATGGCTACACCTTC	CASRSGHAFGGYGYTF
TRBV19	.	TRBJ1-5	.	TGTGCCAGTAGTCGGGACCGGAATCAGCCCCAGCATTTT	CASSRDRNQPQHF
TRBV2	.	TRBJ2-7	.	TGTGCCAGCAGCAAGACAGCCTTGATGGACGAGCAGTACTTC	CASSKTALMDEQYF
TRBV5-6	.	TRBJ1-2	TRBD1	TGTGCCAGCAGCATACAGGGACAGGCCGCTAACTATGGCTACACCTTC	CASSIQGQAANYGYTF
TRBV2	.	TRBJ1-2	TRBD1	TGTGCCAGCAGTGCCGGGACAGGGGGTCATGGCTACACCTTC	CASSAGTGGHGYTF
TRBV6-6	.	TRBJ2-7	.	TGTGCCAGCAGTCGCGCCGACGGGTACGAGCAGTACTTC	CASSRADGYEQYF
TRBV9	.	TRBJ2-7	.	TGTGCCAGCAGCCCCCGACCAGAGGTCTACGAGCAGTACTTC	CASSPRPEVYEQYF
TRBV28	.	TRBJ1-6	TRBD1	TGTGCCAGCAGTCCCCTACAGGGGGCGGATAATTCACCCCTCCACTTT	CASSPLQGADNSPLHF